The TCR beta chain described here comes from a study of cytomegalovirus exposure and HLA in healthy donors (dated by TCRdb to about 2017). Regarding the study in general: According to a later analysis, the 100 to 150 validation repertoires were produced on the same platform as the 666 repertoires of the first cohort. The study was designed to test whether signatures of past pathogen exposure could be identified by cataloging public T cell receptors. Along with the approximately 670-subject first cohort, a separate validation cohort of over a hundred different subjects was used. High-throughput TCR immunosequencing, statistical association of individual TCRs with disease status, and machine learning were combined to predict cytomegalovirus infection status. Study-level results and caveats: Most TCR sequences were seen in very few donors, while some public TCRs were found in many individuals. In a later analysis, TCRs clustered in the first cohort were found to also tend to co-occur in the 120 or so validation repertoires, with approximately 95% of cluster scores above 0. A total of 150 to 200 TCR beta chains were listed by the study as associated with cytomegalovirus. The classifier was reported to diagnose cytomegalovirus status with high specificity and sensitivity in both the original and validation cohorts. In vitro tests confirmed that a few of the cytomegalovirus-associated TCR beta chains recognize cytomegalovirus antigens. It was suggested by the authors that the approach could potentially be generalized to other disease states and immunological phenotypes. A later analysis had no HLA typing for the validation cohort, so co-occurrence there was scored across all 130 or so repertoires.

Library preparation employed the immunoSEQ multiplex PCR assay. Under the source paper's analysis protocol: A statistical classification framework was built to diagnose cytomegalovirus status from the catalog of TCR beta chain sequences. Sourced from immuneACCESS, this table was stored by TCRdb with only in-frame sequences that have V and J called. A share of the clones is absent; for the studies checked, an unresolved V gene accounts for under half, and the remainder has no known explanation. For V, J and clone size, that table is used; D and trimming come from the DNA. The sample has some 140,000 clones on record, 89% of them singletons. Over 8.5% of the sample goes to the ten largest clones. A remark on this clone: Its target antigen remains unknown. The record has no base qualities; no much larger clone is one base away.

The donors were included in the validation cohort of over a hundred subjects, a group kept apart from the roughly 730-subject first cohort. Based on the germline V gene (reference sequence), the CDR1 and CDR2 sequences are SEHNR and FQNEAQ. V is cut by 7 bases and J by 4 bases, and the space between the germline ends is 19 bases. Counted from cysteine to phenylalanine, this CDR3 has 16 amino acids. Of the read, only the CDR3 DNA is kept; its 48 bases are in frame from base 1. The clonotype originates from a young woman in good health and CMV-seropositive. Here the chain combines TRBV7-9 and TRBJ2-2, and TRBD2 may be the D gene, going by 6 matching bases. The sample consisted of PBMCs. The nucleotide sequence is given as TGTGCCAGCACCAGCCAAGAGGAGGGAGTCACCGGGGAGCTGTTTTTT. Its coded protein is CASTSQEEGVTGELFF.